Sequencing of this T cell receptor beta chain was carried out in a study of graft-versus-host responses after intestinal transplantation. Study at large: Transplantation in recipients was multivisceral, liver-intestinal, or isolated intestinal. Each patient got anti-thymocyte globulin induction, then tacrolimus and steroids for around three years. Notes on the study in general: GvH clones surfaced in recipient marrow, some emerging earlier in ileum or blood. Association was observed between peak circulating GvH clone levels and early post-transplant HvG declines.

Looked up from germline, CDR1 is SEHNR and CDR2 is FQNEAQ (reference sequence). V lost 5 bases, J lost 4 bases, and 8 bases lay in between. CDR3 length: 12 residues. The data were produced by immunoSEQ multiplex PCR, yet TCRdb's version contains in-frame clones alone and is incomplete. The data contain about 100,000 clones, 80% to 95% of them singletons. With respect to this clone: Its specificity is not known.

The sample here was unstimulated CD8+ T cells sorted from spleen or lymph node cells, taken before intestinal transplant. This clonotype was sampled from a human donor who received an intestinal transplant. The chain employs TRBV7-9 and TRBJ2-5; the D gene is possibly TRBD1 (6 bases). For the CDR3, the DNA is TGTGCCAGCAGCGCAGGGGTAGAGACCCAGTACTTC. Encoded protein: CASSAGVETQYF.